This TCR beta chain was observed in a study of technical replicates of blood from four donors (TCRdb year 2017). Libraries were built with the immunoSEQ multiplex PCR assay. The table was pulled from immuneACCESS by TCRdb, which kept in-frame rearrangements only. Such tables lose some clones; where checked, under half of the loss comes from unresolved V genes, and the rest has no known cause. A total of about 93,000 clones appear in this sample, roughly 96% of them only once. The leading ten clones occupy around 0.26% of the sample. Turning to this clone: Its antigen is not yet known. No per-base quality is available; no much larger clone lies one base away.

Compared with germline, V lacks 5 bases and J lacks 8 bases; bases without a gene match: 9. The germline V gene sets CDR1 to SGHVS and CDR2 to FNYEAQ. The cysteine opens and the phenylalanine closes a CDR3 of 14 amino acids. CDR3 DNA only is kept here, 42 bases in frame from base 1. Sample: T cells isolated from PBMCs. This clonotype was sampled from a human donor in good health. The rearranged chain carries TRBV7-6 and TRBJ2-1; 7 junctional bases match TRBD2. CDR3 region: CASSRITSADEQFF. The DNA reads as follows: TGTGCCAGCAGCCGCATTACTAGCGCCGATGAGCAGTTCTTC.